This TCR beta chain was recorded in a study of siplizumab effects on memory and regulatory T cells. Assay used: immunoSEQ multiplex PCR; TCRdb lists only in-frame clones, some missing. Counted here are 100,000 or so clones, about 91% occurring once; the ten biggest clones make up around 2.7%. Study-wide points: Naive-or-memory phenotypes were unassignable for roughly 80-97% of proliferating CD4+ or CD8+ clones.

Germline loops: CDR1 SGHVS, CDR2 FQNEAQ. V lost 5 bases and J lost 0; bases outside the gene matches: 5. The CDR3 is made up of 16 amino acids. With regard to this clone: Its antigen is unknown.

The V gene is TRBV7-8, the J gene TRBJ2-3; 10 positions agree with TRBD2. The receptor was isolated from a human donor in good health. Some clones in this sample may be carry-over from other donors' samples. What was sequenced was CD4+ T cells sorted from blood. The CDR3 region has the DNA TGTGCCAGCAGCCTAAGCGGGGGGGACAGCACAGATACGCAGTATTTT. Encoded protein: CASSLSGGDSTDTQYF.